The clone carrying this T cell receptor (beta chain) was detected many times. Amplification of TCR beta CDR3 regions was performed using RNA transcripts as template. The HTBI primer set served for first-round RT-PCR of the TCR CDR3. From the multiplex PCR reads, TCRdb called clonotypes with MiXCR, one entry per CDR3 protein. This sample yields 350,000 or so distinct CDR3 sequences, of which around a sixth are seen a single time; around 54% belongs to the top ten. Newly diagnosed hyperthyroidism, duration under 2 months, in patients aged 18 to 65. Clinical symptoms, serum thyroxine and TRAb, thyroid ultrasound and orbital computed tomography together formed the diagnostic basis. Around 10 ml of fresh peripheral blood supplied the PBMCs. This sample is drawn from a study of T cells in Graves' hyperthyroidism and ophthalmopathy. As for the study in general: It was at initial diagnosis, before any treatment, that peripheral blood was collected.

J lost 6 bases, V lost 0 bases, and 2 bases had no gene match. The CDR3 length is 13 residues. Looked up from germline, CDR1 is GTSNPN and CDR2 is SVGIG (reference sequence). The receptor comes from a woman in her 50s with Graves' hyperthyroidism. The rearrangement links TRBV30 to TRBJ2-1, with 7 bases identical to TRBD2. Sequencing was performed on blood. The CDR3 is CAWSVGGGNEQFF. CDR3 bases: TGTGCCTGGAGTGTGGGGGGGGGCAATGAGCAGTTCTTC.